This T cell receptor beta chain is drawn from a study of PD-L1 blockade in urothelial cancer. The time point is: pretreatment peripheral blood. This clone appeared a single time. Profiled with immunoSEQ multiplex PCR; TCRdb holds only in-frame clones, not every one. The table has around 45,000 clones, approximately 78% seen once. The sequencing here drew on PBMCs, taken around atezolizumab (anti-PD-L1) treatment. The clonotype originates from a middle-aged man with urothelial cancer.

The CDR3 here is CASNTPRGSAEAFF. The CDR3 bases are TGTGCCAGCAACACCCCCAGAGGGTCGGCTGAAGCTTTCTTT. The chain links TRBV6-5 to TRBJ1-1; D remains unclear. This CDR3 contains 14 residues. CDR1 and CDR2 from the germline V gene are MNHEY and SVGAGI. The germline V and J ends were trimmed by 7 bases and 6 bases, with 18 bases remaining between them.